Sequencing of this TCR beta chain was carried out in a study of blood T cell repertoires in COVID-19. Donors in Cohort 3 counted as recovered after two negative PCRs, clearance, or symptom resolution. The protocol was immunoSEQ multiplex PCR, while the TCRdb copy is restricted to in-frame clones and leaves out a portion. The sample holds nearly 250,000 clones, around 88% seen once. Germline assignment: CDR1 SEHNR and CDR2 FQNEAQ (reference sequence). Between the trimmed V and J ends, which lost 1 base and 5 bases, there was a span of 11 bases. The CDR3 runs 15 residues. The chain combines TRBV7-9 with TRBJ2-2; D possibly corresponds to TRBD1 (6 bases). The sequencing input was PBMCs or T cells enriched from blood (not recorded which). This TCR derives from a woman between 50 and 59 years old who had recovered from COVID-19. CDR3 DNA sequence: TGTGCCAGCAGCTTAGGCCTAGGGGGAACCGGGGAGCTGTTTTTT. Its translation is CASSLGLGGTGELFF.